This passage covers 10 T cell receptor beta chains from one sample sequenced in a study of shared clonotypes between healthy human individuals. Produced via immunoSEQ multiplex PCR; TCRdb's table is partial and in-frame only. The profile shows 980,000 or so clones, over 60% of them singletons. The sequenced material came from memory CD4+ T cells sorted from blood. Subset specified: CD45RA-negative fraction. These receptors all stem from a man younger than 35 in good health.

The chain joins TRBV27 to TRBJ2-1, with 10 bases matching TRBD2. The ends lost 5 bases at V and 6 bases at J; junction bases unmatched: 10. Germline-derived CDR1 and CDR2 are MNHEY and SMNVEV (reference sequence). This CDR3 comprises 16 residues. The CDR3, as DNA: TGTGCCAGCAGTCCTCTCGCTAGCGGGAGTATCAATGAGCAGTTCTTC. Amino acid sequence: CASSPLASGSINEQFF.

The chain is built from TRBV2 and TRBJ1-1; D call uncertain. The germline V and J ends were trimmed by 6 bases and 0 bases, with 11 bases remaining between them. This CDR3 has 14 residues. CDR1 and CDR2 from the germline V gene are SNHLY and FYNNEI. The CDR3 sequence: CASRADGLNTEAFF. CDR3 coding DNA: TGTGCCAGCAGGGCGGACGGATTGAACACTGAAGCTTTCTTT.

This chain joins TRBV27 and TRBJ1-2; TRBD1 matches at 8 bases. V was pared by 6 bases and J by 5 bases, with 8 bases of the junction left unmatched. This CDR3 has 14 residues. Germline V gene sequence: CDR1 MNHEY, CDR2 SMNVEV (reference sequence). The DNA for the CDR3 is TGTGCCAGCAGAGGACAGGGAGGTGTGTATGGCTACACCTTC. Protein: CASRGQGGVYGYTF.

Written as DNA, the CDR3 is TGTGCCACCACGGGGACAGGGGCCTATGGCTACACCTTC. Protein: CATTGTGAYGYTF. This chain joins TRBV19 and TRBJ1-2; 10 nucleotides match TRBD1. V lost 10 bases and J lost 4; bases outside the gene matches: 6. Per the germline V gene, CDR1 is LNHDA and CDR2 is SQIVND (reference sequence). The CDR3 loop spans 13 amino acids.

This rearrangement joins TRBV6-6 to TRBJ1-1; TRBD1 agrees at 9 bases. CDR3 length equals 14 residues. The V gene end was trimmed by 5 bases and the J gene end by 6 bases; junction bases not matched to a gene: 7. Looked up from germline, CDR1 is MNHNY and CDR2 is SVGAGI (reference sequence). CDR3 in amino acids: CASSRQGEKAEAFF. The CDR3 DNA reads TGTGCCAGCAGTCGACAGGGGGAAAAGGCTGAAGCTTTCTTT.

The rearrangement joins TRBV11-2 to TRBJ2-1; D ambiguous. Germline assignment: CDR1 SGHAT and CDR2 FQNNGV. CDR3 length equals 14 residues. V was shortened by 4 bases and J by 9 bases, with 16 bases between the two germline ends. CDR3 DNA: TGTGCCAGCAGCTCCCTCAGGACCCGCGGTGAGCAGTTCTTC. This translates into CASSSLRTRGEQFF. The whole variable domain, filled in from reference TRBV11-2 and TRBJ2-1, reads EAGVAQSPRYKIIEKRQSVAFWCNPISGHATLYWYQQILGQGPKLLIQFQNNGVVDDSQLPKDRFSAERLKGVDSTLKIQPAKLEDSAVYLCASSSLRTRGEQFFGPGTRLTVL.

This clone was detected only a few times. The rearrangement uses TRBV5-1 and TRBJ1-1; D ambiguous. Germline CDR1 SGHRS, CDR2 YFSETQ. With 0 bases removed from V and 11 bases from J, the gap between germline ends came to 11 bases. The CDR3 spans 12 residues. The CDR3 DNA sequence: TGCGCCAGCAGCTTGGACCGGAATAGGGCTTTCTTT. This sequence encodes CASSLDRNRAFF. The entire variable domain, with the rest obtained from reference TRBV5-1 and TRBJ1-1, is as follows: KAGVTQTPRYLIKTRGQQVTLSCSPISGHRSVSWYQQTPGQGLQFLFEYFSETQRNKGNFPGRFSGRQFSNSRSEMNVSTLELGDSALYLCASSLDRNRAFFGQGTRLTVV.

A single count supports this clone. The V and J genes are TRBV29-1 and TRBJ2-5, with 15 bases fitting TRBD2. Germline CDR1 SQVTM, CDR2 ANQGSEA. The ends lost 4 bases at V and 5 bases at J; junction bases unmatched: 8. The CDR3 covers 16 residues. As DNA, the CDR3 is TGCAGCGTTGGAAAAGGACTAGCGGGAGGGGGGGAGACCCAGTACTTC. Protein: CSVGKGLAGGGETQYF.

V and J are TRBV10-1 and TRBJ2-6; no clear D gene. The CDR3 length is 16 residues. Trimming stripped 3 bases from V and 0 bases from J, with 9 bases between. Germline V gene data show CDR1 as WNHNN and CDR2 as SYGVQD (reference sequence). The CDR3 reads CASSEWVNSGANVLTF. The CDR3 nucleotides are TGCGCCAGCAGTGAATGGGTTAACTCTGGGGCCAACGTCCTGACTTTC.

This clone was seen a few times. It may be a read error: a sequence one base away is much more abundant. The rearrangement joins TRBV27 to TRBJ2-7; weak D call: TRBD1 (5 bases). CDR1 is MNHEY and CDR2 is SMNVEV in the germline V gene (reference sequence). The V end was cut by 4 bases, the J end by 6 bases, with 10 bases between. This CDR3 region has 12 residues. Here the CDR3 DNA reads TGTGCCAGCAGTTCCCCAGGGTCCGAGCAGTACTTC. The encoded protein is CASSSPGSEQYF.